The clone carrying this TCR beta chain was counted ten times or more. Constant-region reverse primers amplified full-length variable regions, followed by semi-nested Nested Universal Primer A PCR. One entry per CDR3 protein, called by TCRdb with MiXCR from the 5' RACE reads. Found here are tens of thousands of distinct CDR3 sequences, 22% of them singletons; the top ten hold 3.5% to 4.5%. Cells sorted as Tregs were CD4+, CD25+ and CD127-/low. Trimming pared 0 bases from V and 4 bases from J, leaving 8 bases between. Germline V CDR1 and CDR2: SGHRS, YFSETQ. This CDR3 comprises 14 residues. This sequence originates from a female donor with breast cancer. The chain has TRBV5-1 and TRBJ2-1; D gene unclear. The sequencing input was Tregs sorted from a lymph node. CDR3 nucleotides: TGCGCCAGCAGCTTGGTAGCTGGATACAATGAGCAGTTCTTC. The encoded protein is CASSLVAGYNEQFF.